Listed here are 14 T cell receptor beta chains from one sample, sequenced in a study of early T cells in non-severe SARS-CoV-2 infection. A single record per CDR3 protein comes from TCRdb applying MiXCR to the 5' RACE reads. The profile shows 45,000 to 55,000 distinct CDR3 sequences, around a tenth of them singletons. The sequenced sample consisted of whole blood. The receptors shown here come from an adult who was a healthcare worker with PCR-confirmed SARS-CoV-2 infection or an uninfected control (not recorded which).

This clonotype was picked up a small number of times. The CDR3 DNA reads as TGTGCCAGCAGCTTAGCTAGTCAAGAGACCCAGTACTTC. This sequence encodes CASSLASQETQYF. The chain recombines TRBV7-8 with TRBJ2-5; the D is unclear. V was pared by 0 bases and J by 2 bases, with 4 bases between. This CDR3 has 13 amino acids. Germline loops: CDR1 SGHVS, CDR2 FQNEAQ.

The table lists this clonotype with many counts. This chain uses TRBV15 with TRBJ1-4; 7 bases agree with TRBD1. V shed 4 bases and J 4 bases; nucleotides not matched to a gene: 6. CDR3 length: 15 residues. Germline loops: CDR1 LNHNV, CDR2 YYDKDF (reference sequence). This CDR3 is CATSKTGQLNEKLFF. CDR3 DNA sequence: TGTGCCACCAGCAAAACGGGACAGCTTAATGAAAAACTGTTTTTT.

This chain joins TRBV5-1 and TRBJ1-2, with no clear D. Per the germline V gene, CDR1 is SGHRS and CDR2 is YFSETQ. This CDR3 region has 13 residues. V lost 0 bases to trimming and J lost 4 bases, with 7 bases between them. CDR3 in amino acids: CASSLGYSYGYTF. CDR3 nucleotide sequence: TGCGCCAGCAGCTTGGGTTATTCCTATGGCTACACCTTC.

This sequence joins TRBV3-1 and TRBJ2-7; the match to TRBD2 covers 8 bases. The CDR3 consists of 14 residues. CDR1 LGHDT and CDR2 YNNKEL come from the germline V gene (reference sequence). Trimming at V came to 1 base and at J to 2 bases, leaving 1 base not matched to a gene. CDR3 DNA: TGTGCCAGCAGCCAAGCAGCGGGGGCCTACGAGCAGTACTTC. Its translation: CASSQAAGAYEQYF.

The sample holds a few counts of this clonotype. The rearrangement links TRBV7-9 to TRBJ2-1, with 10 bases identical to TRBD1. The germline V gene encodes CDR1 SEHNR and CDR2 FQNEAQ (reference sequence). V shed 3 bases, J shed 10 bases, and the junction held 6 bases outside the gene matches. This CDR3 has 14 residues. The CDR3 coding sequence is TGTGCCAGCAGCTTTTCGACAGGGGGCGTGGAGCAGTTCTTC. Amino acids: CASSFSTGGVEQFF.

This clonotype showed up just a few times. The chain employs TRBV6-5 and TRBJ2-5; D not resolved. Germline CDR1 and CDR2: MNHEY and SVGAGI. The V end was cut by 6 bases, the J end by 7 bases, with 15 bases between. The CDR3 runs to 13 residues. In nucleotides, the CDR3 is TGTGCCAGCAGAAAAGTGGGGTCGGGGACCCAGTACTTC. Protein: CASRKVGSGTQYF.

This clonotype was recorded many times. The CDR3 DNA reads as TGTGCCAGCAGCGTTACAGCCTATAACACCGGGGAGCTGTTTTTT. Translation gives CASSVTAYNTGELFF. This chain connects TRBV7-2 to TRBJ2-2; D gene ambiguous. CDR1 and CDR2 from the germline V gene are SGHTA and FQGNSA. V lost 5 bases and J lost 2, with 12 bases in between. The CDR3 consists of 15 residues.

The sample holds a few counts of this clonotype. CDR3 in amino acids: CASSLGTGDWNEQFF. The CDR3, as DNA: TGTGCCAGCAGTTTGGGGACAGGGGATTGGAATGAGCAGTTCTTC. This chain uses TRBV12-3 or TRBV12-4 with TRBJ2-1, with 10 bases identical to TRBD1. The CDR3 runs to 15 residues. Trimming cost V 3 bases and J 7 bases; bases outside gene matches: 6.

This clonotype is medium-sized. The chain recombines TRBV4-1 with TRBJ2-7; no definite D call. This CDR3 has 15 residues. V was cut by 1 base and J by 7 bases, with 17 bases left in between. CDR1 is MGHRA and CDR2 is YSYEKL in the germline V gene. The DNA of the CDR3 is TGCGCCAGCAGCCAAGCTCTAAACTCGGGCCGGGAGCAGTACTTC. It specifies CASSQALNSGREQYF.

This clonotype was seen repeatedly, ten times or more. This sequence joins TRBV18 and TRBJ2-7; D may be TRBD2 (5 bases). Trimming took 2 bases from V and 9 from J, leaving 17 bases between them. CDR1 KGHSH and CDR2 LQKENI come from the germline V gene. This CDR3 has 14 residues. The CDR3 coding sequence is TGTGCCAGCTCACCAACCCACGGGGTCGGGGTGCAGTACTTC. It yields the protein CASSPTHGVGVQYF.

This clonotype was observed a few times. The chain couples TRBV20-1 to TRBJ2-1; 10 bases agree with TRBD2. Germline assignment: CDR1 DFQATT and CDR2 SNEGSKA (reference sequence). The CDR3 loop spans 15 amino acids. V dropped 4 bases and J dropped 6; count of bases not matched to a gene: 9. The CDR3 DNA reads TGCAGTGCTAATCCACTAGCGGGGATGCTCAATGAGCAGTTCTTC. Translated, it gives CSANPLAGMLNEQFF.

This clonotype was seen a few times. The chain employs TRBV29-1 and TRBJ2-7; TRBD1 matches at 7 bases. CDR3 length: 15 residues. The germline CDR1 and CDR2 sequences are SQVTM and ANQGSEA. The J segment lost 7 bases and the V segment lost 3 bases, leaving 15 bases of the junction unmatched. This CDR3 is CSVDSNSGTAGEQYF. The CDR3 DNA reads TGCAGCGTTGACAGCAACTCCGGGACAGCAGGGGAGCAGTACTTC.

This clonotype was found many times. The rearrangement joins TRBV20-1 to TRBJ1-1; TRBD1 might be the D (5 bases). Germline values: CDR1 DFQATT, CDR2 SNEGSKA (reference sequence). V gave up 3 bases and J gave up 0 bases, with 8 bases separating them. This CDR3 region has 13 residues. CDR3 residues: CSASEDMNTEAFF. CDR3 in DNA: TGCAGTGCTAGCGAGGACATGAACACTGAAGCTTTCTTT.

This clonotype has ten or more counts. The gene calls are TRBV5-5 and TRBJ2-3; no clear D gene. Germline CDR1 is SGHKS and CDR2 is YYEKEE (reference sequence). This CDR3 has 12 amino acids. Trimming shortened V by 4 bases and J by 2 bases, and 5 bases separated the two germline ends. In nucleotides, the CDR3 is TGTGCCAGCAGCACTTCCACAGATACGCAGTATTTT. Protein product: CASSTSTDTQYF.